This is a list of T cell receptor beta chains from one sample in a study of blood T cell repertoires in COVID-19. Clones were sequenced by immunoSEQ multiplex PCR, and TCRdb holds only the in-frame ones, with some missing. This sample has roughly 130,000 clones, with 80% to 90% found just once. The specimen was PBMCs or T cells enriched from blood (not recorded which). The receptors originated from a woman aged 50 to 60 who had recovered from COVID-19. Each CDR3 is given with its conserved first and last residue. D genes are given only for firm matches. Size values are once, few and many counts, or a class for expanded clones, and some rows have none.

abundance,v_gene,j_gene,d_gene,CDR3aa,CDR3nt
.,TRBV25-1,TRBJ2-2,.,CASSRPGANTGELFF,TGTGCCAGCAGTCGGCCAGGGGCGAACACCGGGGAGCTGTTTTTT
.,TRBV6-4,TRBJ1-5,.,CASRNYRVSQPQHF,TGTGCCAGCAGAAACTACAGGGTTTCTCAGCCCCAGCATTTT
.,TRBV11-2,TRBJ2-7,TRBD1,CASETGTVSYEQYF,TGTGCCAGTGAGACCGGGACAGTCTCCTACGAGCAGTACTTC
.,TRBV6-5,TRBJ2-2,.,CASGGRGRNGELFF,TGTGCCAGTGGGGGCAGGGGGAGGAACGGGGAGCTGTTTTTT
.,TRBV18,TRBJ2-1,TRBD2,CASSPPLAGGFGAYNEQFF,TGTGCCAGCTCACCACCTTTAGCGGGGGGGTTTGGCGCCTACAATGAGCAGTTCTTC
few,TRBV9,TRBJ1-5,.,CASSVAGGGNQPQHF,TGTGCCAGCAGCGTAGCTGGGGGGGGCAATCAGCCCCAGCATTTT
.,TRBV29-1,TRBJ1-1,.,CSVDFGRVNTEAFF,TGCAGCGTTGATTTCGGCAGGGTGAACACTGAAGCTTTCTTT
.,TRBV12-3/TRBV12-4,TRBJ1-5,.,CASSGERGPQHF,TGTGCCAGCAGTGGCGAAAGGGGGCCCCAGCATTTT
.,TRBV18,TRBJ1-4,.,CASSPLGSNEKLFF,TGTGCCAGCTCACCGCTAGGATCTAATGAAAAACTGTTTTTT
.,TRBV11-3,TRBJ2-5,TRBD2,CASSSWASGGTGPETQYF,TGTGCCAGCAGCTCGTGGGCTAGCGGGGGGACCGGTCCTGAGACCCAGTACTTC
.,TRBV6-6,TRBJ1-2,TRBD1,CASSRVSGQTYNYGYTF,TGTGCCAGCAGCCGAGTCTCGGGACAGACTTATAACTATGGCTACACCTTC
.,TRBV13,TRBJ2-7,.,CASSQDRGYEQYF,TGTGCCAGCAGCCAGGACAGAGGCTACGAGCAGTACTTC
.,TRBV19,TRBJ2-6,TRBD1,CASTDLYGGTGVSGANVLTF,TGTGCCAGTACTGATTTATACGGAGGGACAGGTGTTTCTGGGGCCAACGTCCTGACTTTC
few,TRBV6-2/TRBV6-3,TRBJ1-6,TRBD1,CASSWAGQGGSPLHF,TGTGCCAGCAGTTGGGCGGGACAGGGAGGTTCACCCCTCCACTTT
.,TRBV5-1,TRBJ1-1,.,CASRTGPGVNTEAFF,TGCGCCAGCAGAACCGGACCGGGAGTGAACACTGAAGCTTTCTTT
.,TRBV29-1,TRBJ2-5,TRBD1,CSVLPGQGAISETQYF,TGCAGCGTTCTCCCGGGACAGGGGGCGATTTCAGAGACCCAGTACTTC
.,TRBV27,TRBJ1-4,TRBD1,CASSPIGTGATNEKLFF,TGTGCCAGCAGTCCGATTGGGACAGGAGCAACTAATGAAAAACTGTTTTTT
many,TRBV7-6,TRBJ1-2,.,CASRPSVYYGYTF,TGTGCCAGCAGGCCTAGCGTTTACTATGGCTACACCTTC
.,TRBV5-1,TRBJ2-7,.,CASSSGTGNYEQYF,TGCGCCAGCAGCTCCGGGACTGGCAACTACGAGCAGTACTTC
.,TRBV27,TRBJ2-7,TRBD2,CATRLAGGPGEQYF,TGTGCCACCCGACTAGCGGGGGGGCCTGGGGAGCAGTACTTC
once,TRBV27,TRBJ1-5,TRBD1,CASSLSGTGENQPQHF,TGTGCCAGCAGTCTCTCTGGGACAGGGGAAAATCAGCCCCAGCATTTT
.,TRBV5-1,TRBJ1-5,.,CASSLVPPGVGNQPQHF,TGCGCCAGCAGCTTGGTCCCCCCAGGGGTTGGCAATCAGCCCCAGCATTTT